This T cell receptor beta chain derives from a study of T-cell memory formation after mild COVID-19 (dated by TCRdb to the early 2020s). Study-level background: Most TCR sequence clusters were specific to one of the two donors. The cohort comprised two young, previously healthy adult volunteers, one female and one male. T-cell clones expanding and contracting after mild COVID-19 in two donors were tracked by longitudinal TCRalpha and TCRbeta repertoire sequencing. What the work shows at the level of the full study, not this receptor alone: Only a couple of mild cases were covered by the study, and larger cohorts that include severe cases with pre-infection samples were considered necessary. Contracting CD4+ clones were found mainly in CM and EM memory subsets, while CD8+ clones were enriched in EMRA. Some responding clones were detected in pre-infection memory, which suggested that pre-existing cross-reactive memory T cells had joined the SARS-CoV-2 response. The second-wave clones that peaked on day 37 were not confirmed to be SARS-CoV-2 specific. From day 15 to 85, contracting clones showed balanced CD4/CD8 phenotypes, whereas a second wave of clones that expanded from day 15 to 37 leaned towards CD4+.

Sequencer: Illumina NovaSeq 6000. TCRalpha and TCRbeta cDNA libraries were built by 5'RACE with constant-segment primers, adding sample barcodes and unique molecular identifiers. Trizol reagent was used to extract RNA from every sample. Libraries were amplified in two PCR steps, with a second sample barcode and Illumina TruSeq adapters added in the second step. The libraries were sequenced on an Illumina NovaSeq using 2 x 150 bp paired-end reads. The original pipeline was this. With migec v1.2.7, reads were demultiplexed and then collapsed into UMI-guided consensus sequences. Using mixcr v2.1.11, the UMI consensuses were aligned to TRA and TRB V and J templates and assembled into clonotypes. Clonotypes were classified as expanded or contracted when called significant by both edgeR and NoisET, with noise models trained on biological replicates. For edgeR calls, the cutoffs were a false discovery rate-adjusted p below 0.01 and a log2 fold-change threshold of 1. PCA with hierarchical clustering of max-normalized trajectories of the 1000 most abundant clonotypes was used as exploratory dynamics analysis. Each responding clone was given a CD4 or CD8 phenotype based on the CD4+ and CD8+ repertoires, which had been sequenced separately. The public reads were quality trimmed at Q25 with fastp and then assembled into clones with MiXCR by TCRdb, keeping productive beta chains. Merged by CDR3 protein, the rows form single entries marked with the most common genes and DNA. The V and J calls follow TCRdb's processing rather than the paper's. Within this sample are about 360,000 distinct CDR3 sequences, with 13% to 15% of them counted one time only. The ten largest make up around a fifth of the sample.

Regarding this clonotype: Its antigen is still unknown. There are no base qualities to consult, and no much larger clone falls within one base.

PBMCs were isolated by Ficoll-Paque density gradient centrifugation. From the cysteine up to the phenylalanine, the CDR3 has a length of 14 residues. Of all the DNA, just the CDR3 is kept, 42 bases in frame from base 1. As encoded in the germline V gene (reference sequence), CDR1 is LGHDT while CDR2 is YNNKEL. V loses 6 bases, J loses 6 bases, and the germline ends lie 15 bases apart. This receptor chain uses TRBV3-1 and TRBJ2-1; too little of a D gene remains to name it. What was sequenced was PBMCs or a T cell subset sorted from them (not recorded which). The TCR originated in a man younger than 35 who had mild COVID-19 (a few samples of this study predate the infection). The sample titles of this study are shuffled in the database, so cell type and time point are left out; the donor was told from shared clones. The DNA sequence is TGTGCCAGCAGAAGGTCGGGCCTCCTCAATGAGCAGTTCTTC. This is translated as CASRRSGLLNEQFF.